The clone carrying this TCR beta chain was seen a few times. The target antigen is unknown. Unique molecular identifiers were used to barcode this TCRbeta library. TCRdb passed the PCR reads through MiXCR, listing each CDR3 protein once. The data contain some 81,000 distinct CDR3 sequences, 13% to 15% of them singletons. V was clipped by 2 bases and J by 2 bases, with 10 bases between them. Germline CDR1 LNHDA, CDR2 SQIVND (reference sequence). This CDR3 contains 15 residues. The data were obtained in a study of T-cell reconstitution after alpha-beta-depleted transplantation in children. General observations from the study: Fresh T-cell production supplied most of the T-cell counts and diversity seen one year after transplant.

Sequencing was performed on PBMCs, mostly from graft donor cells, taken 180 days after TCRalphabeta/CD19-depleted stem cell transplant. The clonotype originates from a male patient between 2 and 10 years old who had a stem cell transplant for acute lymphoblastic leukemia, so the T cells may come from the graft donor. The V call is TRBV19, the J call TRBJ1-5, with D unclear. Here the CDR3 reads CASSIRVSGNQPQHF. CDR3 DNA: TGTGCCAGTAGTATAAGGGTATCGGGCAATCAGCCCCAGCATTTT. Combining the CDR3 with reference TRBV19 and TRBJ1-5 gives the whole variable domain DGGITQSPKYLFRKEGQNVTLSCEQNLNHDAMYWYRQDPGQGLRLIYYSQIVNDFQKGDIAEGYSVSREKKESFPLTVTSAQKNPTAFYLCASSIRVSGNQPQHFGDGTRLSIL.